Each of the 17 T cell receptor beta chains below was sequenced from the same sample in a study of OX40 agonist ivuxolimab in advanced cancers. Only in-frame clones appear in the TCRdb table, and some are missing; sequencing was by immunoSEQ multiplex PCR. The sample lists some 50,000 clones, less than 90% occurring once. The input for sequencing was CD4+ or CD8+ T cells sorted from blood, taken in a trial of the OX40 agonist ivuxolimab. These TCRs come from an adult with an advanced solid tumor such as melanoma, head and neck, liver or kidney cancer.

This chain connects TRBV6-1 to TRBJ2-1; D unclear. Germline V gene sequence: CDR1 MNHNS, CDR2 SASEGT. This CDR3 comprises 14 residues. V lost 4 bases and J lost 7, with 14 bases in between. The CDR3 region has the DNA TGTGCCAGCAGTGTAGTTGGGGTAGGGAATGAGCAGTTCTTC. Translation: CASSVVGVGNEQFF.

The chain employs TRBV6-5 and TRBJ1-6; 8 bases agree with TRBD1. Trimming removed 4 bases from V and 5 bases from J; junction bases left unmatched: 1. This CDR3 is built from 14 residues. Germline CDR1 reads MNHEY; CDR2 reads SVGAGI. The CDR3 loop reads CASSSQGDNSPLHF. The DNA for the CDR3 is TGTGCCAGCAGTTCACAGGGGGATAATTCACCCCTCCACTTT.

This clone appeared a few times. CDR3 amino acids: CASGTGRGYTF. The CDR3 DNA reads as TGTGCCAGCGGGACCGGGCGAGGCTACACCTTC. The chain employs TRBV11-2 and TRBJ1-2, with D possibly being TRBD1 (5 bases). Germline assignment: CDR1 SGHAT and CDR2 FQNNGV. The CDR3 loop spans 11 amino acids. V shed 8 bases and J shed 8 bases, with 12 bases lying between them.

A single count supports this clone. The chain employs TRBV7-8 and TRBJ2-7; D remains ambiguous. Trimming took off 2 bases at V and 4 bases at J, with 15 bases between the two ends. The CDR3 contains 15 residues. Germline-derived CDR1 and CDR2 are SGHVS and FQNEAQ. CDR3 nucleotide sequence: TGTGCCAGCAGCTTATCCCTTGGGGAAATGTACGAGCAGTACTTC. This gives the protein CASSLSLGEMYEQYF.

V and J are TRBV28 and TRBJ1-5; 9 nucleotides match TRBD1. Trimming at V came to 3 bases and at J to 4 bases, leaving 4 bases not matched to a gene. Germline CDR1 reads MDHEN; CDR2 reads SYDVKM. The CDR3 covers 15 residues. CDR3 in DNA: TGTGCCAGCAGTTTCAGAGGACAGGGGAATCAGCCCCAGCATTTT. Translated: CASSFRGQGNQPQHF. Full variable domain (remainder filled in from reference TRBV28 and TRBJ1-5): DVKVTQSSRYLVKRTGEKVFLECVQDMDHENMFWYRQDPGLGLRLIYFSYDVKMKEKGDIPEGYSVSREKKERFSLILESASTNQTSMYLCASSFRGQGNQPQHFGDGTRLSIL.

The sample holds one count of this clone. The chain is built from TRBV28 and TRBJ1-1; D gene unclear. Germline V gives CDR1 MDHEN, CDR2 SYDVKM. V was clipped by 2 bases and J by 5 bases, with 6 bases between them. The CDR3 has 12 residues. In nucleotides, the CDR3 is TGTGCCAGCAGTTTAGGTACGACTGAAGCTTTCTTT. Translation gives CASSLGTTEAFF. Looking up the rest from reference TRBV28 and TRBJ1-1 gives the full variable domain: DVKVTQSSRYLVKRTGEKVFLECVQDMDHENMFWYRQDPGLGLRLIYFSYDVKMKEKGDIPEGYSVSREKKERFSLILESASTNQTSMYLCASSLGTTEAFFGQGTRLTVV.

In regard to this clone: A read error is possible here, since a much larger clone lies one base away. Other DNA sequences in this specimen translate into the identical CDR3. The chain links TRBV5-4 to TRBJ1-6, with 7 nucleotides matching TRBD1. The germline V gene encodes CDR1 SGHNT and CDR2 YYREEE (reference sequence). The CDR3 runs to 14 residues. The J segment lost 6 bases and the V segment lost 0 bases, leaving 0 bases of the junction unmatched. CDR3 sequence reads: CASSLGQGNSPLHF. The CDR3 nucleotides are TGTGCCAGCAGCTTGGGACAGGGTAATTCACCCCTCCACTTT.

The V call is TRBV5-5, the J call TRBJ2-5; D gene ambiguous. The J call may be in error: the DNA end matches TRBJ2-7 better. Germline V gene sequence: CDR1 SGHKS, CDR2 YYEKEE (reference sequence). The CDR3 consists of 11 residues. CDR3 in amino acids: CASSFLYEQYF. Written as DNA, the CDR3 is TGTGCCAGCAGCTTCCTCTACGAGCAGTACTTC.

This chain connects TRBV18 to TRBJ1-1; 8 bases line up with TRBD1. J was trimmed by 4 bases and V by 2 bases; bases with no gene match: 12. The CDR3 loop spans 17 amino acids. From germline, CDR1 is KGHSH and CDR2 LQKENI. The CDR3 loop reads CASSPLGQGASPTEAFF. Here the CDR3 DNA reads TGTGCCAGCTCACCATTAGGCCAGGGGGCCTCCCCCACTGAAGCTTTCTTT.

The rearrangement links TRBV7-2 to TRBJ1-4, with D perhaps matching TRBD1 (5 bases). Trimming took 4 bases from V and 6 from J, leaving 12 bases between them. The CDR3 sequence is 14 residues long. Germline V gene data show CDR1 as SGHTA and CDR2 as FQGNSA. The CDR3 reads CASSYGGSDEKLFF. The CDR3, as DNA: TGTGCCAGCAGCTACGGGGGGTCAGATGAAAAACTGTTTTTT.

The rearrangement joins TRBV7-3 to TRBJ1-1; no clear D. There are 13 residues in the CDR3. Germline V gene data show CDR1 as SGHTA and CDR2 as FQGTGA. V lost 4 bases and J 1 base, leaving 7 bases between the germline ends. The CDR3, as DNA: TGTGCCAGCAGCTATACCCAGAACACTGAAGCTTTCTTT. It codes for CASSYTQNTEAFF.

This chain connects TRBV19 to TRBJ1-5; weak D call: TRBD1 (5 bases). Germline lookup yields CDR1 LNHDA and CDR2 SQIVND (reference sequence). The CDR3 contains 12 residues. V lost 7 bases and J lost 10, with 14 bases in between. The CDR3 coding sequence is TGTGCCAGTAAACAGGTGGAGGGTCCCCAGCATTTT. It is translated as CASKQVEGPQHF.

The CDR3 nucleotides are TGTGCCTGCGGTCGCTCCTATAATTCACCCCTCCACTTT. Its translation is CACGRSYNSPLHF. This chain uses TRBV30 with TRBJ1-6; no firm D call. The CDR3 loop spans 13 amino acids. V dropped 6 bases and J dropped 0 bases, with 6 bases sitting between them. Germline V gene lookup returns CDR1 GTSNPN and CDR2 SVGIG (reference sequence).

V is TRBV4-1 and J is TRBJ2-3, with D possibly being TRBD2 (6 bases). The germline gives CDR1 MGHRA, CDR2 YSYEKL. V was shortened by 0 bases and J by 0 bases, with 13 bases between the two germline ends. CDR3 length: 17 amino acids. CDR3 coding DNA: TGCGCCAGCAGCCAAGAATCCTTAGCGGCTAGCACAGATACGCAGTATTTT. Translating gives CASSQESLAASTDTQYF.

V usage is TRBV29-1 and J usage is TRBJ2-2, with a possible D match to TRBD1 (5 bases). Germline CDR1 reads SQVTM; CDR2 reads ANQGSEA. The CDR3 loop spans 13 amino acids. Trimming left V 7 bases short and J 1 base short, with 10 bases between. CDR3: CSGLTVNTGELFF. The DNA for the CDR3 is TGCAGCGGATTGACAGTGAACACCGGGGAGCTGTTTTTT.

With respect to this clone: One end of the junction does not line up with germline, which may come from a read error. The chain employs TRBV6-5 and TRBJ2-5; D unclear. Germline CDR1 reads MNHEY; CDR2 reads SVGAGI. The CDR3 is 12 amino acids. The CDR3 DNA follows: TGTGCCGGCAGTTCCCACCGGGAGACCCAGTACTTC. As protein: CAGSSHRETQYF.

V and J are TRBV28 and TRBJ2-7; D might be TRBD1 (6 bases). This CDR3 contains 14 residues. Trimming took 3 bases from V and 2 from J, leaving 11 bases between them. Looked up from germline, CDR1 is MDHEN and CDR2 is SYDVKM. The DNA for the CDR3 is TGTGCCAGCAGTTTTGTTGAGGGGGCCTACGAGCAGTACTTC. It specifies CASSFVEGAYEQYF.